Sequencing of this T cell receptor beta chain was carried out in a study of memory CD4+ T cells and cytomegalovirus serostatus. This CDR3 region has 14 residues. Trimming removed 4 bases from V and 8 bases from J, with 17 bases in between. CDR1 is MNHEY and CDR2 is SVGAGI in the germline V gene. Single viable CD3+CD4+CD8-CD45RO+ cells were sorted as the memory CD4+ T cells. Profiled with immunoSEQ multiplex PCR; TCRdb holds only in-frame clones, not every one. Of about 52,000 clones listed, 75% to 85% are singletons. This chain links TRBV6-5 with TRBJ2-5, with unresolved D. Sample: memory CD4+ T cells from blood. This sequence originates from an adult in good health and CMV-seronegative. The CDR3 protein is CASSSGHKSTTQYF. The CDR3 nucleotides read TGTGCCAGCAGTTCTGGCCACAAATCCACCACCCAGTACTTC.